This record covers a single TCR beta chain. Its antigen remains unidentified. Germline V CDR1 and CDR2: SQVTM, ANQGSEA. Trimming pared 6 bases from V and 3 bases from J, leaving 15 bases between. The CDR3 runs 13 residues. Measured with immunoSEQ multiplex PCR; TCRdb has only the in-frame clones, and not every one. The table has about 45,000 clones, 85% to 95% seen once. The data are from a study of OX40 agonist ivuxolimab in advanced cancers. On the study more broadly: All patients had ivuxolimab intravenously every 2 weeks at 0.01 to 10 mg/kg. Partial responses were recorded for three patients, including one with hepatocellular carcinoma and two with cutaneous melanoma. General study findings and limits: Expanded clones belonging to CD8+ T cells outnumbered, on average, those of CD4+.

Blood samples were obtained at baseline, cycle 4 day 1, and cycle 7 day 1. The sequence was obtained from an adult with an advanced solid tumor such as melanoma, head and neck, liver or kidney cancer. The material sequenced was CD4+ or CD8+ T cells sorted from blood, taken in a trial of the OX40 agonist ivuxolimab. The chain is built from TRBV29-1 and TRBJ2-7; perhaps TRBD1 as D (6 bases). The CDR3 sequence is CSVTTGYFYEQYF. CDR3 DNA: TGCAGCGTGACAACAGGGTATTTCTACGAGCAGTACTTC.